These T cell receptor beta chains were read from a single sample in a study of OX40 agonist ivuxolimab in advanced cancers. Clones were sequenced by immunoSEQ multiplex PCR, and TCRdb holds only the in-frame ones, with some missing. Of roughly 45,000 clones detected, nearly 95% appear once; the ten largest clones hold 6.7%. This specimen consisted of CD4+ or CD8+ T cells sorted from blood, obtained in a trial of the OX40 agonist ivuxolimab. The origin of the receptors is an adult with an advanced solid tumor such as melanoma, head and neck, liver or kidney cancer. CDR3s include the opening cysteine and the closing phenylalanine or tryptophan. D genes are given only for firm matches. For some rows the clone size is stated as once, few or many, or as a class when expanded; others skip it.

length,size,J,V,D,CDR3,DNA
15,-,TRBJ2-7,TRBV29-1,-,CSVELLSLAGNEQYF,TGCAGCGTTGAACTCCTCTCCTTGGCGGGGAACGAGCAGTACTTC
15,-,TRBJ2-2,TRBV28,TRBD1,CASSFETGVTGELFF,TGTGCCAGCAGTTTCGAGACAGGGGTCACCGGGGAGCTGTTTTTT
14,-,TRBJ2-3,TRBV19,-,CASSIRGLTDTQYF,TGTGCCAGTAGTATCAGAGGGCTCACAGATACGCAGTATTTT
10,-,TRBJ2-3,TRBV21-1,-,CASRDRAQYF,TGTGCCAGTCGGGACAGAGCGCAGTATTTT
14,-,TRBJ1-4,TRBV28,-,CASSSTVGNEKLFF,TGTGCCAGCAGCTCGACAGTGGGTAATGAAAAACTGTTTTTT
12,medium-sized,TRBJ1-6,TRBV27,-,CASSPINSPLHF,TGTGCCAGCAGTCCTATTAATTCACCCCTCCACTTT
17,-,TRBJ1-5,TRBV27,TRBD1,CASSLSTPDRDYQPQHF,TGTGCCAGCAGTTTATCGACGCCGGACAGGGATTATCAGCCCCAGCATTTT
15,-,TRBJ1-1,TRBV11-2,-,CASSLEPLLNTEAFF,TGTGCCAGCAGCTTAGAACCGTTGTTGAACACTGAAGCTTTCTTT
14,-,TRBJ1-1,TRBV19,-,CASIPRQTDTEAFF,TGTGCCAGTATTCCCCGGCAGACGGACACTGAAGCTTTCTTT
15,-,TRBJ2-6,TRBV29-1,-,CSVAGGAAGANVLTF,TGCAGCGTCGCCGGTGGGGCGGCCGGGGCCAACGTCCTGACTTTC
16,once,TRBJ2-5,TRBV7-9,TRBD1,CASSARQGTAWETQYF,TGTGCCAGCAGCGCCAGACAGGGCACAGCATGGGAGACCCAGTACTTC
13,-,TRBJ1-2,TRBV27,TRBD1,CASSLGRGFGYTF,TGTGCCAGCAGTTTGGGCAGGGGGTTTGGCTACACCTTC
15,-,TRBJ2-2,TRBV30,-,CAWSVGPVDTGELFF,TGTGCCTGGAGTGTCGGGCCGGTGGACACCGGGGAGCTGTTTTTT
12,once,TRBJ1-1,TRBV2,-,CASKQGLTEAFF,TGTGCCAGCAAACAGGGCCTCACTGAAGCTTTCTTT
12,-,TRBJ1-1,TRBV5-4,-,CASSGAGSEAFF,TGTGCCAGCAGCGGCGCAGGCTCCGAAGCTTTCTTT
15,-,TRBJ2-5,TRBV6-5,TRBD2,CASSYGGGTQETQYF,TGTGCCAGCAGTTACGGGGGGGGGACGCAAGAGACCCAGTACTTC
14,-,TRBJ1-5,TRBV7-9,-,CASSPTGSVQPQHF,TGTGCCAGCAGCCCCACAGGGTCCGTTCAGCCCCAGCATTTT
15,-,TRBJ1-5,TRBV4-1,TRBD1,CASSQDRQGDQPQHF,TGCGCCAGCAGCCAAGATCGGCAGGGGGATCAGCCCCAGCATTTT
11,-,TRBJ1-2,TRBV29-1,-,CSVGIGYGYTF,TGCAGCGTTGGTATAGGCTATGGCTACACCTTC
15,-,TRBJ2-3,TRBV7-9,-,CASRLGRQAADTQYF,TGTGCCAGCAGGTTGGGACGACAGGCAGCAGATACGCAGTATTTT
15,-,TRBJ1-2,TRBV6-5,TRBD1,CASSYSSGTGEGYTF,TGTGCCAGCAGTTACTCGTCCGGGACAGGGGAAGGCTACACCTTC
13,-,TRBJ2-7,TRBV6-6,-,CASSPLVWGEQYF,TGTGCCAGCAGTCCGCTCGTTTGGGGAGAGCAGTACTTC
15,-,TRBJ1-1,TRBV6-5,TRBD1,CASSYSGTVNTEAFF,TGTGCCAGCAGTTACTCCGGGACAGTTAACACTGAAGCTTTCTTT
14,-,TRBJ2-1,TRBV6-5,-,CASSYSDNYNEQFF,TGTGCCAGCAGTTACTCCGACAACTACAATGAGCAGTTCTTC
13,-,TRBJ1-2,TRBV19,-,CASSTPGLLRYTF,TGTGCCAGTAGTACCCCAGGGCTTTTACGCTACACCTTC
11,-,TRBJ1-2,TRBV28,-,CASSSMDGYTF,TGTGCCAGCAGTTCTATGGATGGCTACACCTTC
14,-,TRBJ1-3,TRBV6-1,-,CASSETGWGNTIYF,TGTGCCAGCAGTGAAACCGGCTGGGGAAACACCATATATTTT
15,-,TRBJ2-1,TRBV6-1,-,CASSEAGGTYNEQFF,TGTGCCAGCAGTGAAGCAGGGGGGACCTACAATGAGCAGTTCTTC
16,-,TRBJ2-3,TRBV28,-,CASSLSGAVGYYTQYF,TGTGCCAGCAGTTTATCCGGGGCTGTCGGGTACTATACGCAGTATTTT
15,-,TRBJ1-2,TRBV6-1,TRBD1,CASSEAGRGPFGYTF,TGTGCCAGCAGTGAAGCGGGCAGGGGGCCATTTGGCTACACCTTC
18,-,TRBJ2-1,TRBV14,TRBD2,CASSQEYLAGGPYNEQFF,TGTGCCAGCAGCCAAGAGTATCTAGCGGGGGGCCCTTACAATGAGCAGTTCTTC
13,-,TRBJ2-7,TRBV16,-,CASSLGGVGEQYF,TGTGCCAGCAGCCTCGGAGGGGTTGGCGAGCAGTACTTC
15,-,TRBJ1-2,TRBV9,TRBD1,CASSAGDRRDYGYTF,TGTGCCAGCAGCGCTGGGGACAGGAGAGACTATGGCTACACCTTC
10,-,TRBJ1-1,TRBV29-1,-,CSVDMGYAFF,TGCAGCGTTGACATGGGTTATGCTTTCTTT
16,-,TRBJ2-1,TRBV7-8,TRBD2,CASSFPSSGGLNEQFF,TGTGCCAGCAGCTTCCCCTCTAGCGGGGGCCTCAATGAGCAGTTCTTC
19,-,TRBJ1-6,TRBV15,-,CATSRDLQDSDPFNSPLHF,TGTGCCACCAGCAGAGATCTCCAGGACAGTGACCCTTTCAATTCACCCCTCCACTTT
14,-,TRBJ1-1,TRBV5-6,TRBD1,CASSVQGGNTEAFF,TGTGCCAGCAGCGTACAGGGGGGGAACACTGAAGCTTTCTTT
17,-,TRBJ1-1,TRBV2,-,CASSEVTGRVMNTEAFF,TGTGCCAGCAGTGAAGTGACAGGCAGGGTAATGAACACTGAAGCTTTCTTT
12,few,TRBJ1-2,TRBV27,-,CASREGPKGYTF,TGTGCCAGCAGAGAGGGACCTAAAGGCTACACCTTC
16,-,TRBJ2-3,TRBV6-6,TRBD2,CASSYSGTSGTDTQYF,TGTGCCAGCAGTTACTCGGGGACTAGCGGAACAGATACGCAGTATTTT
15,-,TRBJ2-1,TRBV6-5,TRBD1,CASSYSQGAYNEQFF,TGTGCCAGCAGTTACTCGCAGGGGGCCTACAATGAGCAGTTCTTC
14,-,TRBJ1-5,TRBV19,TRBD1,CASSDPPGGQPQHF,TGTGCCAGTAGCGACCCCCCAGGGGGACAGCCCCAGCATTTT
15,-,TRBJ2-1,TRBV2,TRBD2,CASGIAGGPSSEQFF,TGTGCCAGTGGGATAGCGGGGGGGCCCTCCAGTGAGCAGTTCTTC
13,-,TRBJ1-1,TRBV7-9,-,CASSWGRGTQAFF,TGTGCCAGCAGCTGGGGGCGGGGGACCCAAGCTTTCTTT
13,-,TRBJ1-1,TRBV9,-,CASSVGDDTEAFF,TGTGCCAGCAGCGTAGGGGACGACACTGAAGCTTTCTTT
16,-,TRBJ2-2,TRBV7-7,-,CASSLRAGVNTGELFF,TGTGCTAGCAGCTTAAGGGCTGGGGTGAACACCGGGGAGCTGTTTTTT
14,-,TRBJ1-5,TRBV28,-,CASSFGGSNQPQHF,TGTGCCAGCAGTTTTGGGGGAAGCAATCAGCCCCAGCATTTT
14,-,TRBJ1-1,TRBV5-5,TRBD1,CASSLDRGFTEAFF,TGTGCCAGCAGCTTGGACAGGGGGTTTACTGAAGCTTTCTTT
16,few,TRBJ1-6,TRBV10-1,-,CASSEVTGGYNSPLHF,TGCGCCAGCAGTGAGGTGACGGGCGGCTATAATTCACCCCTCCACTTT